The 23 T cell receptor beta chains listed next were all sequenced from one sample in a study of T cell responses to AZD1222 COVID-19 vaccine. Data came from immunoSEQ multiplex PCR; TCRdb stores just in-frame clones and leaves some out. The sample shows fewer than 200,000 clones, approximately 94% of them seen only once. This material consisted of peripheral blood, taken 28 days after the second AZD1222 dose. The source of these receptors is an adult who received the AZD1222 COVID-19 vaccine.

This chain uses TRBV27 with TRBJ1-1; D is perhaps TRBD1 (5 bases). The V and J ends lost 5 bases and 4 bases respectively, with 11 bases between them. This CDR3 has 13 amino acids. CDR1 and CDR2 (germline): MNHEY, SMNVEV (reference sequence). CDR3 sequence: CASSPGLGTEAFF. The CDR3 nucleotides are TGTGCCAGCAGTCCAGGGTTAGGCACTGAAGCTTTCTTT.

The CDR3 nucleotides read TGCGCCAGCAGTGGCGGGGCGACGACCGGGGAGCTGTTTTTT. Residues: CASSGGATTGELFF. The chain uses TRBV5-1 and TRBJ2-2, with a tentative D call TRBD2 (6 bases). The CDR3 is made up of 14 amino acids. With 5 bases removed from V and 5 bases from J, the gap between germline ends came to 13 bases. Germline loops: CDR1 SGHRS, CDR2 YFSETQ.

This clone was picked up a small number of times. V and J are TRBV19 and TRBJ1-5; D is ambiguous. V lost 7 bases to trimming and J lost 4 bases, with 20 bases between them. Per the germline V gene, CDR1 is LNHDA and CDR2 is SQIVND (reference sequence). The CDR3 contains 16 residues. CDR3 region: CASTQRGGPDNQPQHF. DNA of the CDR3: TGTGCCAGTACCCAGCGAGGAGGACCGGATAATCAGCCCCAGCATTTT.

This chain connects TRBV6-5 to TRBJ1-2; tentatively, D is TRBD1 (6 bases). Trimming pared 5 bases from V and 8 bases from J, leaving 9 bases between. CDR1 MNHEY and CDR2 SVGAGI come from the germline V gene. The CDR3 has 11 residues. CDR3 residues: CASSTRGGYTF. CDR3 bases: TGTGCCAGCAGTACCAGGGGAGGCTACACCTTC.

The chain carries TRBV19 and TRBJ1-1; a weak D match, TRBD1 (5 bases). CDR3 length equals 14 residues. The V gene lost 3 bases and the J gene lost 4 bases, with 12 bases spanning the gap. The germline CDR1 and CDR2 sequences are LNHDA and SQIVND (reference sequence). The CDR3 reads CASSIAGVGTEAFF. CDR3 coding DNA: TGTGCCAGTAGTATCGCGGGGGTAGGCACTGAAGCTTTCTTT.

This clone showed up just once. CDR3 sequence: CAGRRGGIYGYTF. The CDR3 coding sequence is TGTGCCGGGAGGAGGGGTGGTATCTATGGCTACACCTTC. This sequence joins TRBV2 and TRBJ1-2; a weak D match, TRBD1 (5 bases). V lost 11 bases and J 4 bases, leaving 17 bases between the germline ends. Germline V CDR1 and CDR2: SNHLY, FYNNEI. The CDR3 contains 13 residues.

V usage is TRBV30 and J usage is TRBJ1-5, with a weak D call TRBD1 (5 bases). The CDR3 has 14 residues. Trimming shortened V by 1 base and J by 7 bases, and 14 bases separated the two germline ends. CDR1 is GTSNPN and CDR2 is SVGIG in the germline V gene (reference sequence). For the CDR3, the DNA is TGTGCCTGGAGTGAGTCTCGGGGGGACCAGCCCCAGCATTTT. Amino acid sequence: CAWSESRGDQPQHF. The full variable domain, with the rest looked up from reference TRBV30 and TRBJ1-5, is SQTIHQWPATLVQPVGSPLSLECTVEGTSNPNLYWYRQAAGRGLQLLFYSVGIGQISSEVPQNLSASRPQDRQFILSSKKLLLSDSGFYLCAWSESRGDQPQHFGDGTRLSIL.

The chain combines TRBV7-8 with TRBJ1-3; possible D gene TRBD1, 6 bases. The germline V gene has CDR1 SGHVS and CDR2 FQNEAQ. The CDR3 spans 14 residues. Trimming pared 5 bases from V and 4 bases from J, leaving 12 bases between. DNA of the CDR3: TGTGCCAGCAGCCGCCCCCAGGGGGGAAACACCATATATTTT. It codes for CASSRPQGGNTIYF.

The chain employs TRBV28 and TRBJ2-4; D call uncertain. There are 17 residues in the CDR3. Germline V gene data show CDR1 as MDHEN and CDR2 as SYDVKM. The V and J ends lost 1 base and 8 bases respectively, with 21 bases between them. This CDR3 is CASSLFRTGRQMDIQYF. For the CDR3, the DNA is TGTGCCAGCAGTTTATTCCGGACCGGCCGCCAAATGGACATTCAGTACTTC.

The V gene is TRBV7-4, the J gene TRBJ2-7; 11 nucleotides line up with TRBD2. There are 15 residues in the CDR3. The germline V gene encodes CDR1 SGHVT and CDR2 SQSDAQ. With V trimmed by 5 bases and J by 4 bases, 7 bases remained unmatched. This CDR3 is CASSPGLAGGYEQYF. In DNA form, the CDR3 reads TGTGCCAGCAGCCCGGGGCTAGCGGGGGGTTACGAGCAGTACTTC.

The chain carries TRBV2 and TRBJ1-4; tentatively, D is TRBD1 (5 bases). CDR3 size: 14 residues. Trimming removed 2 bases at V and 8 bases at J, with 12 bases between. Per the germline V gene, CDR1 is SNHLY and CDR2 is FYNNEI. The CDR3 protein is CASSEWGFREKLFF. Here the CDR3 DNA reads TGTGCCAGCAGTGAATGGGGGTTTCGAGAAAAACTGTTTTTT.

This chain joins TRBV11-2 and TRBJ2-1; D is ambiguous. Germline CDR1 reads SGHAT; CDR2 reads FQNNGV. The CDR3 is 12 residues long. Trimming took off 8 bases at V and 5 bases at J, with 10 bases between the two ends. This chain's CDR3 is CASSLPDNEQFF. The CDR3 DNA sequence: TGTGCCAGCTCCCTTCCAGACAATGAGCAGTTCTTC.

V and J are TRBV5-1 and TRBJ1-1; no firm D call. Trimming pared 1 base from V and 5 bases from J, leaving 12 bases between. The CDR3 runs to 14 residues. Per germline, CDR1 SGHRS and CDR2 YFSETQ. Here the CDR3 reads CASSLYRVGTEAFF. The CDR3 DNA reads as TGCGCCAGCAGCTTGTATCGGGTGGGAACTGAAGCTTTCTTT.

The rearrangement joins TRBV7-9 to TRBJ1-3; TRBD1 aligns across 9 bases. The CDR3 length is 16 residues. V lost 10 bases and J lost 0; bases outside the gene matches: 10. The V gene's germline CDR1 is SEHNR and CDR2 FQNEAQ (reference sequence). In DNA, the CDR3 is TGTGCCATCCTGAGCGGGACAGGGCTCTCTGGAAACACCATATATTTT. This codes for CAILSGTGLSGNTIYF.

This clone was found once. The rearrangement joins TRBV5-6 to TRBJ1-4; 7 bases are shared with TRBD1. This CDR3 spans 15 amino acids. CDR1 is SGHDT and CDR2 is YYEEEE in the germline V gene. Losses at the gene ends were 4 bases for V and 5 bases for J; bases not matched to a gene: 8. For the CDR3, the DNA is TGTGCCAGCAGCGTAGGGGGCAGCGGGAATGAAAAACTGTTTTTT. This encodes CASSVGGSGNEKLFF.

The rearrangement uses TRBV9 and TRBJ1-3; a weak D match, TRBD1 (5 bases). Germline V lookup: CDR1 SGDLS, CDR2 YYNGEE. The CDR3 extends over 15 amino acids. The V gene lost 0 bases and the J gene lost 0 bases, with 7 bases spanning the gap. The CDR3 nucleotides read TGTGCCAGCAGCGTAGAGGGGACCTCTGGAAACACCATATATTTT. Its translation is CASSVEGTSGNTIYF.

This clone is a singleton in its sample. J is TRBJ1-1 and V is TRBV20-1, with D perhaps TRBD1 (6 bases). The CDR3 extends over 12 amino acids. V shed 3 bases and J shed 9 bases, with 14 bases lying between them. Germline-derived CDR1 and CDR2 are DFQATT and SNEGSKA (reference sequence). The CDR3 DNA reads as TGCAGTGCTAGTCCTTCCCAGGGGAAAGCTTTCTTT. Encoded protein: CSASPSQGKAFF.

The chain has TRBV2 and TRBJ1-6; a weak D match, TRBD1 (5 bases). V lost 5 bases and J 10 bases, leaving 15 bases between the germline ends. Germline loops: CDR1 SNHLY, CDR2 FYNNEI. The CDR3 sequence is 14 residues long. The DNA of the CDR3 is TGTGCCAGCAGTAGACCCGGGACGGGGTCACCCCTCCACTTT. Translation: CASSRPGTGSPLHF. The full variable domain, rest sourced from reference TRBV2 and TRBJ1-6, is EPEVTQTPSHQVTQMGQEVILRCVPISNHLYFYWYRQILGQKVEFLVSFYNNEISEKSEIFDDQFSVERPDGSNFTLKIRSTKLEDSAMYFCASSRPGTGSPLHFGNGTRLTVT.

The J gene is TRBJ1-6, the V gene TRBV6-1; D gene uncertain. Looked up from germline, CDR1 is MNHNS and CDR2 is SASEGT. V was clipped by 2 bases and J by 6 bases, with 11 bases between them. CDR3 size: 15 residues. In DNA, the CDR3 is TGTGCCAGCAGTGAAATCAGCTTACCTAATTCACCCCTCCACTTT. It yields the protein CASSEISLPNSPLHF.

The chain recombines TRBV27 with TRBJ2-3, with TRBD2 identical over 8 bases. Germline CDR1 MNHEY, CDR2 SMNVEV (reference sequence). CDR3 length: 15 amino acids. V lost 7 bases and J lost 0; bases outside the gene matches: 6. CDR3 in DNA: TGTGCCAGCACCCTTGCGGGGGGTAGCACAGATACGCAGTATTTT. It codes for CASTLAGGSTDTQYF.

This chain joins TRBV6-6 and TRBJ1-2, with 8 bases matching TRBD1. Losses at the gene ends were 4 bases for V and 6 bases for J; bases not matched to a gene: 4. Germline V gene data show CDR1 as MNHNY and CDR2 as SVGAGI (reference sequence). The CDR3 runs to 13 residues. The chain's CDR3 is CASSLTGENGYTF. In DNA form, the CDR3 reads TGTGCCAGCAGTTTGACAGGGGAGAATGGCTACACCTTC.

This clone appeared a single time. In nucleotides, the CDR3 is TGTGCCAGCAGCTTAGCCCTTCAACGGTCACCCCTCCACTTT. Protein: CASSLALQRSPLHF. The V and J genes are TRBV7-9 and TRBJ1-6; no reliable D call. This CDR3 has 14 residues. Trimming stripped 0 bases from V and 10 bases from J, with 10 bases between. CDR1 SEHNR and CDR2 FQNEAQ come from the germline V gene (reference sequence).

This rearrangement joins TRBV29-1 to TRBJ2-3, with D possibly TRBD2 on 5 matching bases. This CDR3 is 12 amino acids long. V was cut by 0 bases and J by 11 bases, with 12 bases left in between. Germline-derived CDR1 and CDR2 are SQVTM and ANQGSEA. The CDR3 loop is CSVEDLGVGQYF. CDR3 bases: TGCAGCGTTGAAGATCTCGGGGTCGGGCAGTATTTT.